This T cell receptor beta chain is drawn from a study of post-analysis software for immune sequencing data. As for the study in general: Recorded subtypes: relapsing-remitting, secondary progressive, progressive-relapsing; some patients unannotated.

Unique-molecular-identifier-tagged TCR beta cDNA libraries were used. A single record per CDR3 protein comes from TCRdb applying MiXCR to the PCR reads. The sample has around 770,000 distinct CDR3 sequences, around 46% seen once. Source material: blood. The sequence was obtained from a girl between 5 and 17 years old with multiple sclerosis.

The DNA for the CDR3 is TGTGCCAGCAGCGCCCGACAGCGCACAGATACGCAGTATTTT. Translated, it gives CASSARQRTDTQYF. This sequence joins TRBV7-8 and TRBJ2-3; possibly TRBD1 for D (5 bases). The V and J ends lost 5 bases and 1 base respectively, with 10 bases between them. This CDR3 has 14 amino acids. Germline loops: CDR1 SGHVS, CDR2 FQNEAQ.